A selection of T cell receptor beta chains follows, all from one sample in a study of T cell repertoires in cytomegalovirus infection. TCRdb processed the reads anew with MiXCR; each CDR3 protein has one entry. The sample lists fewer than 400,000 distinct CDR3 sequences, roughly 20% seen once, with under 9% in the top ten. The sequenced sample was PBMCs. The receptors were gathered from a human donor in good health (CMV status not recorded). Some clones in this sample may be carry-over from other donors' samples. CDR3s include the opening cysteine and the closing phenylalanine or tryptophan. The order of the fields is D gene, J gene, clone size, CDR3 length, V gene, CDR3 protein, CDR3 DNA. The D gene is left open where the match is weak. A row's size may be missing; if present it is once, few, many or a size class.

>NA|TRBJ2-1|NA|13|TRBV6-2/TRBV6-3
CASSYSRRDEQFF
TGTGCCAGCAGTTACAGCCGGAGAGATGAGCAGTTCTTC
>TRBD1|TRBJ1-2|many|15|TRBV11-2
CASSTSGTGGVDYTF
TGTGCCAGCAGCACGTCCGGGACAGGGGGTGTAGACTACACCTTC
>NA|TRBJ2-1|NA|12|TRBV20-1
CSATRESDEQFF
TGCAGTGCTACGAGGGAGTCGGATGAGCAGTTCTTC
>TRBD1|TRBJ2-7|NA|14|TRBV20-1
CSGAVGTGNYEQYF
TGCAGTGGAGCCGTAGGGACAGGGAACTACGAGCAGTACTTC
>NA|TRBJ1-6|NA|15|TRBV20-1
CSARVQHTYNSPLHF
TGCAGTGCTAGAGTACAGCACACCTATAATTCACCCCTCCACTTT
>TRBD1|TRBJ2-7|few|14|TRBV5-1
CASSPDRGGDEQYF
TGCGCCAGCAGCCCGGACAGGGGAGGGGACGAGCAGTACTTC
>NA|TRBJ2-7|few|16|TRBV28
CASSLLPGRGSYEQYF
TGTGCCAGCAGTTTATTGCCGGGGAGGGGGTCCTACGAGCAGTACTTC
>TRBD2|TRBJ2-5|NA|14|TRBV7-8
CASSLGTSVTVQYF
TGTGCCAGCAGCTTAGGGACTAGCGTAACTGTACAGTACTTC
>TRBD1|TRBJ2-3|many|17|TRBV2
CASSWDRGYGNTDTQYF
TGTGCCAGCAGTTGGGACAGGGGGTATGGGAACACAGATACGCAGTATTTT
>NA|TRBJ1-5|many|13|TRBV7-2
CASSLAGIRPQHF
TGTGCCAGCAGCTTGGCGGGGATCAGGCCCCAGCATTTT
>NA|TRBJ2-6|many|15|TRBV7-2
CASSLLGSGANVLTF
TGTGCCAGCAGCTTATTGGGCTCTGGGGCCAACGTCCTGACTTTC
>TRBD2|TRBJ2-7|few|14|TRBV11-2
CASSVTSGKYEQYF
TGTGCCAGCAGCGTGACTAGCGGGAAATACGAGCAGTACTTC
>NA|TRBJ2-7|few|17|TRBV23-1
CASSRKLRPDQPYEQYF
TGCGCCAGCAGCCGGAAACTTAGACCCGATCAGCCCTACGAGCAGTACTTC
>TRBD2|TRBJ2-3|NA|17|TRBV7-9
CASRRTSGRVGTDTQYF
TGTGCCAGCAGGAGGACTAGCGGGAGGGTTGGCACAGATACGCAGTATTTT
>TRBD1|TRBJ2-2|few|15|TRBV12-3/TRBV12-4
CASSTRQGWAGELFF
TGTGCCAGCAGTACAAGACAGGGCTGGGCCGGGGAGCTGTTTTTT
>NA|TRBJ1-5|NA|13|TRBV6-6
CASSYRSNQPQHF
TGTGCCAGCAGTTATAGGAGCAATCAGCCCCAGCATTTT
>NA|TRBJ2-2|few|11|TRBV4-2
CATEGTGELFF
TGTGCCACTGAAGGTACCGGGGAGCTGTTTTTT
>NA|TRBJ2-1|NA|11|TRBV20-1
CSARANYEQFF
TGCAGTGCTAGAGCCAATTACGAGCAGTTCTTC
>NA|TRBJ2-1|NA|14|TRBV19
CASTRGVMGNEQFF
TGTGCCAGTACTAGGGGGGTAATGGGCAATGAGCAGTTCTTC